One sample yielded the 25 T cell receptor beta chains listed below, sequenced in a study of cytomegalovirus exposure and HLA in healthy donors. The primer mix had 60 Vbeta and 13 Jbeta primers. The data were produced by immunoSEQ multiplex PCR, yet TCRdb's version contains in-frame clones alone and is incomplete. The sample shows 70,000 to 95,000 clones, 75% to 85% of them seen only once. The sequenced sample consisted of PBMCs. Receptors originate from a man younger than 35 in good health and CMV-seronegative.

The gene calls are TRBV7-6 and TRBJ2-3; D is undetermined. Germline V CDR1 and CDR2: SGHVS, FNYEAQ. The CDR3 extends over 13 amino acids. The V end lost 8 bases, the J end lost 2 bases, and 11 bases lay between the germline ends. The CDR3 DNA follows: TGTGCCAGCCGGTTCACTCACACAGATACGCAGTATTTT. Translating gives CASRFTHTDTQYF.

V gene TRBV5-4 combines with J gene TRBJ1-2; possible D gene TRBD1, 5 bases. Germline assignment: CDR1 SGHNT and CDR2 YYREEE (reference sequence). The CDR3 has 13 residues. The V end was cut by 0 bases, the J end by 2 bases, with 5 bases between. The CDR3 is CASSLDRNYGYTF. The CDR3 coding sequence is TGTGCCAGCAGCTTGGACAGGAACTATGGCTACACCTTC.

This chain joins TRBV5-1 and TRBJ2-7; D remains ambiguous. CDR1 SGHRS and CDR2 YFSETQ come from the germline V gene. The CDR3 extends over 11 amino acids. Deletions cut 4 bases from V and 3 bases from J, with 5 bases between. CDR3 amino acids: CASSQNYEQYF. DNA of the CDR3: TGCGCCAGCAGCCAAAACTACGAGCAGTACTTC. Looking up the rest from reference TRBV5-1 and TRBJ2-7 gives the full variable domain: KAGVTQTPRYLIKTRGQQVTLSCSPISGHRSVSWYQQTPGQGLQFLFEYFSETQRNKGNFPGRFSGRQFSNSRSEMNVSTLELGDSALYLCASSQNYEQYFGPGTRLTVT.

V gene TRBV6-5 combines with J gene TRBJ1-6, with 8 bases that match TRBD1. V lost 4 bases to trimming and J lost 9 bases; unmatched junction nucleotides: 5. The germline V gene has CDR1 MNHEY and CDR2 SVGAGI. The CDR3 runs 14 residues. CDR3: CASSFVTGGSPLHF. CDR3 nucleotides: TGTGCCAGCAGTTTTGTCACAGGGGGTTCACCCCTCCACTTT.

The rearrangement uses TRBV11-2 and TRBJ2-4, with a possible D match to TRBD1 (6 bases). This CDR3 comprises 15 residues. The germline V gene has CDR1 SGHAT and CDR2 FQNNGV. Trimming left V 4 bases short and J 10 bases short, with 20 bases between. The CDR3 spells CASSSSLTGSEIQYF. The CDR3 DNA reads TGTGCCAGCAGCTCTAGCCTCACAGGGAGCGAGATTCAGTACTTC.

The V call is TRBV7-8, the J call TRBJ2-1, with TRBD2 matching 8 bases. CDR1 SGHVS and CDR2 FQNEAQ come from the germline V gene. V dropped 1 base and J dropped 0; count of bases not matched to a gene: 8. The CDR3 runs to 18 residues. The CDR3 region has the DNA TGTGCCAGCAGCTTAGAATCCGGGGGGGGAAGCTCCTACAATGAGCAGTTCTTC. Translation: CASSLESGGGSSYNEQFF.

The V gene is TRBV7-9, the J gene TRBJ2-1; 12 bases match TRBD2. Germline trimming cut 1 base from V and 4 bases from J; bases unmatched to any gene: 2. Germline V gene sequence: CDR1 SEHNR, CDR2 FQNEAQ (reference sequence). The CDR3 runs to 16 residues. The CDR3 DNA reads TGTGCCAGCAGCTTAGGACTAGCGGGGGCATACAATGAGCAGTTCTTC. Amino acids: CASSLGLAGAYNEQFF.

This clone was seen only once. V usage is TRBV5-8 and J usage is TRBJ1-5; no definite D call. The germline gives CDR1 SGHTS, CDR2 YDEGEE. V was clipped by 2 bases and J by 8 bases, with 11 bases between them. The CDR3 spans 13 residues. The CDR3: CASSFYRSEPQHF. The CDR3 DNA is TGTGCCAGCAGCTTCTATCGCTCCGAGCCCCAGCATTTT.

The genes are TRBV11-2 and TRBJ2-3; maybe TRBD1 (5 bases). The length of the CDR3 is 15 residues. Germline V gene lookup returns CDR1 SGHAT and CDR2 FQNNGV. V lost 1 base to trimming and J lost 0 bases, with 8 bases between them. DNA for the CDR3: TGTGCCAGCAGCTTAGGTGGACATAGCACAGATACGCAGTATTTT. Translated: CASSLGGHSTDTQYF.

Remarks on this clone: The junction departs from germline at one end; a sequencing error may be responsible. This chain joins TRBV7-9 and TRBJ2-4, with 7 nucleotides matching TRBD2. Germline V CDR1 and CDR2: SEHNR, FQNEAQ (reference sequence). The CDR3 is 12 residues long. The CDR3 nucleotides read TGTTCCAGCGGCAGGGAGGGGAACATTCAGTACTTC. It is translated as CSSGREGNIQYF.

The CDR3 region has the DNA TGTGCCAGCAGTTTTTTATTCGGGACGGACAGTCAGCCCCAGCATTTT. This codes for CASSFLFGTDSQPQHF. The chain joins TRBV28 to TRBJ1-5; TRBD1 is a possible D gene (6 bases). Germline assignment: CDR1 MDHEN and CDR2 SYDVKM. The ends were cut back, 3 bases at V and 6 bases at J, with 18 bases in the middle. The CDR3 contains 16 residues.

DNA of the CDR3: TGCGCCAGCAGCCTGGGCCCTTCCTCCGATTCACCCCTCCACTTT. It yields the protein CASSLGPSSDSPLHF. The chain carries TRBV23-1 and TRBJ1-6; D unresolved. TRBV23-1 belongs to the ORF category, with a function that is uncertain. The length of the CDR3 is 15 residues. V shed 6 bases and J shed 8 bases, with 17 bases lying between them.

The chain recombines TRBV6-1 with TRBJ2-1; D is undetermined. With 2 bases removed from V and 1 base from J, the gap between germline ends came to 3 bases. Germline assignment: CDR1 MNHNS and CDR2 SASEGT. The CDR3 totals 13 residues. The CDR3 DNA sequence: TGTGCCAGCAGTGAACGGTCCTACAATGAGCAGTTCTTC. As protein: CASSERSYNEQFF.

The chain uses TRBV7-9 and TRBJ2-7; TRBD2 might be the D (6 bases). Germline V gene lookup returns CDR1 SEHNR and CDR2 FQNEAQ (reference sequence). Between the trimmed V and J ends, which lost 1 base and 0 bases, there was a span of 10 bases. CDR3 size: 15 residues. Written as DNA, the CDR3 is TGTGCCAGCAGCTTAGTGGGGACTCTCTCCTACGAGCAGTACTTC. The encoded protein is CASSLVGTLSYEQYF.

Note on this clone: The CDR3 does not end in the conserved phenylalanine or tryptophan, so this is likely a read error. The gene calls are TRBV2 and TRBJ1-6; 8 positions agree with TRBD1. CDR3 size: 14 residues. Trimming removed 6 bases from V and 8 bases from J; junction bases left unmatched: 6. Germline V gene data show CDR1 as SNHLY and CDR2 as FYNNEI. For the CDR3, the DNA is TGTGCCAGCAGAGGACAGGGAATGCATTCACCCCTCCACCTT. Protein sequence: CASRGQGMHSPLHL.

This clone was counted only a few times. The chain employs TRBV6-5 and TRBJ2-2; D is undetermined. Germline assignment: CDR1 MNHEY and CDR2 SVGAGI. V lost 7 bases and J lost 6, with 9 bases in between. CDR3 length equals 12 residues. The CDR3 is CASTYGSGELFF. CDR3 nucleotide sequence: TGTGCCAGCACCTACGGGTCCGGGGAGCTGTTTTTT.

This clone was seen more than once but under ten times. CDR3 residues: CASSHTGLLAYNEQFF. The DNA for the CDR3 is TGCGCCAGCAGCCACACGGGACTCCTTGCCTACAATGAGCAGTTCTTC. The chain employs TRBV4-1 and TRBJ2-1, with D tentatively TRBD2 (6 bases). This CDR3 spans 16 amino acids. V lost 3 bases to trimming and J lost 2 bases, with 14 bases between them. From germline, CDR1 is MGHRA and CDR2 YSYEKL.

This clone was seen once. The V and J genes are TRBV6-5 and TRBJ1-4; maybe TRBD1 (5 bases). V lost 8 bases and J 4 bases, leaving 14 bases between the germline ends. CDR3 length equals 14 residues. In germline, CDR1 is MNHEY, CDR2 SVGAGI. The CDR3: CASGLQGVNEKLFF. CDR3 coding DNA: TGTGCCAGCGGGCTCCAAGGGGTTAATGAAAAACTGTTTTTT.

The chain couples TRBV6-1 to TRBJ1-4, with a possible D match to TRBD1 (6 bases). This CDR3 region has 14 residues. V dropped 7 bases and J dropped 2 bases, with 11 bases sitting between them. Germline assignment: CDR1 MNHNS and CDR2 SASEGT. The CDR3 is CASTIGGTNEKLFF. The DNA for the CDR3 is TGTGCCAGCACTATAGGGGGTACTAATGAAAAACTGTTTTTT.

The chain employs TRBV20-1 and TRBJ2-1; D is unclear. The germline V and J ends were trimmed by 6 bases and 9 bases, with 9 bases remaining between them. The length of the CDR3 is 10 residues. Looked up from germline, CDR1 is DFQATT and CDR2 is SNEGSKA (reference sequence). The CDR3 DNA is TGCAGTGCCCGAGATAGTGAGCAGTTCTTC. It is translated as CSARDSEQFF.

V usage is TRBV7-2 and J usage is TRBJ2-1; D may be TRBD2 (7 bases). Germline loops: CDR1 SGHTA, CDR2 FQGNSA. This CDR3 spans 15 amino acids. The V and J ends lost 7 bases and 0 bases respectively, with 13 bases between them. The CDR3 region has the DNA TGTGCCAGCATAGAGGGGGGGAGCTCCTACAATGAGCAGTTCTTC. This translates into CASIEGGSSYNEQFF.

This chain connects TRBV5-1 to TRBJ1-2; 8 positions agree with TRBD1. V shed 3 bases and J 14 bases; nucleotides not matched to a gene: 15. Germline lookup yields CDR1 SGHRS and CDR2 YFSETQ. The CDR3 sequence is 14 residues long. CDR3 nucleotides: TGCGCCAGCAGCTCGGTGACAGGGGAAAGGCCGTGGACCTTC. Amino acid sequence: CASSSVTGERPWTF. The entire variable domain, with the rest obtained from reference TRBV5-1 and TRBJ1-2, is as follows: KAGVTQTPRYLIKTRGQQVTLSCSPISGHRSVSWYQQTPGQGLQFLFEYFSETQRNKGNFPGRFSGRQFSNSRSEMNVSTLELGDSALYLCASSSVTGERPWTFGSGTRLTVV.

The chain employs TRBV9 and TRBJ2-7; 8 positions agree with TRBD2. Germline assignment: CDR1 SGDLS and CDR2 YYNGEE. This CDR3 comprises 16 residues. The V and J ends lost 4 bases and 4 bases, in that order; junction bases with no gene match: 13. CDR3 nucleotide sequence: TGTGCCAGCAGCCCAGCTCGGGGGGGGCCAGGGTACGAGCAGTACTTC. It specifies CASSPARGGPGYEQYF.

The chain joins TRBV6-5 to TRBJ1-6; D may be TRBD1 (6 bases). The CDR3 is 13 amino acids. The V end lost 6 bases, the J end lost 7 bases, and 10 bases lay between the germline ends. Looked up from germline, CDR1 is MNHEY and CDR2 is SVGAGI. CDR3 amino acids: CASRDSLNSPLHF. CDR3 sequence (DNA): TGTGCCAGCAGGGACAGCCTCAATTCACCCCTCCACTTT.

The V call is TRBV18, the J call TRBJ1-1; D is ambiguous. V was trimmed by 5 bases and J by 0 bases, leaving 10 bases between them. CDR3 length equals 14 residues. Germline-derived CDR1 and CDR2 are KGHSH and LQKENI. CDR3 coding DNA: TGTGCCAGCTCATCCACACAGTTGAACACTGAAGCTTTCTTT. This encodes CASSSTQLNTEAFF.